This TCR beta chain was retrieved from a study of blood T cell repertoires in COVID-19. How the authors handled the data: The assay estimated nucleated cells by amplifying reference gene primers. Sequencing was performed with immunoSEQ multiplex PCR; in TCRdb, only in-frame clones are kept and a portion is missing. The DNA gave D and trimming, while V, J and clone size come from that table. The sample lists roughly 250,000 clones; approximately 91% were seen once. CDR1 is SEHNR and CDR2 is FQNEAQ in the germline V gene (reference sequence). CDR3 length: 17 amino acids. The trim removed 4 bases at V and 0 bases at J, leaving 9 bases unmatched.

This chain joins TRBV7-9 and TRBJ2-3; 8 bases line up with TRBD2. Sequencing was performed on peripheral blood. The TCR comes from a woman aged 25-40 years with acute or convalescent COVID-19. The CDR3 loop reads CASSSIPTSGSTDTQYF. The DNA of the CDR3 is TGTGCCAGCAGCTCAATACCCACTAGCGGTAGCACAGATACGCAGTATTTT.